This T cell receptor (beta chain) was identified during a study of regulatory T cells in long-lasting Graves disease (dated by TCRdb to about 2021). General notes on the study: In the newly diagnosed Graves' disease group, patients had been taking antithyroid drugs for less than 3 months. TCR sequencing covered around 13 persistent and around 20 newly diagnosed Graves' disease patients, 33 samples in total. Patients with persistent Graves' disease were compared with patients with newly diagnosed Graves' disease using TCR sequencing and RNA sequencing of peripheral blood. The study was registered as a clinical trial and conducted in China.

In the germline V gene (reference sequence), CDR1 corresponds to LNHDA and CDR2 to SQIVND. From the cysteine up to the phenylalanine, the CDR3 has a length of 14 residues. The DNA shown is the 42-base CDR3, in frame from base 1. V is shortened by 6 bases, J by 4 bases, and the region joining them spans 12 bases. Comment on this clonotype: There is no known antigen for this receptor. No much larger clonotype is one base removed from it; base qualities were not supplied.

The library was obtained by multiplex PCR. The run used an Illumina HiSeq 4000. To build TCR beta libraries, CDR3 regions were amplified by Arm-PCR using iRepertoire HTBI primers. Before sequencing, the PCR products underwent gel purification. For the original study's pipeline: A total of some 60 TRBV and some 15 TRBJ segments were identified across samples and were used for gene usage analysis of CDR3 amino acid clonotypes. COPE and FqMerger were used to merge filtered high-quality paired reads into contigs. BLAST was used to align contigs to the IMGT TRBV, TRBD and TRBJ reference genes, and CDR3 was defined following IMGT. Any clonotype with a frequency above 0.1% was counted as a highly expanded clone. Shannon entropy was used to measure repertoire diversity, and the Gini coefficient was used to measure V-J evenness. Public clonotypes were defined as clonotypes shared by more than one individual. The raw public reads went through TCRdb reprocessing: fastp at Q25, MiXCR clone calling, in-frame beta chains kept. Rows with a matching CDR3 protein are joined into one entry that keeps the most common DNA and genes. The V and J calls and clone size come from TCRdb's table, not from the authors' own analysis. The sample table shows 350,000 to 500,000 distinct CDR3 sequences, and about 15% are seen once. The biggest ten clones account for roughly 15% of the sample.

This sample's time point label indicates: newly diagnosed GD, antithyroid drugs for less than 3 months. For both TCR sequencing and RNA sequencing, RNA was extracted from PBMCs in TRIzol. Graves' disease was diagnosed according to American Thyroid Association guidelines. Patients for the study were recruited at an endocrinology department in Xi'an, China. From each patient, 7.5 to 9.5 milliliters of peripheral blood was collected into an EDTA anticoagulant tube. Ficoll Paque Plus density gradient separation was used to isolate PBMCs, and no further T cell sorting was done. RNA quality was checked with an Agilent 2100 Bioanalyzer and agarose gel, and concentration with a NanoDrop 2000. The paper as a whole reports these results and caveats: The authors noted that the small sample size was a limitation that may lower accuracy. Preferential use of TRBV28, TRBJ1-2 and TRBJ2-5 was observed in persistent disease, whereas TRBV20-1 and TRBJ2-1 were favored in newly diagnosed disease. Peripheral blood alone was examined, since thyroid tissue, which constituted the primary lesion, could not be accessed. Sequencing and analysis were restricted to the TCR beta chain. Compared with newly diagnosed patients, persistent Graves' disease patients had lower TCR Shannon entropy and fewer highly expanded clones, which suggests clonal expansion. Patients with persistent disease shared more public clonotypes (under 3,000) than newly diagnosed patients did (about 970).

These sequences were also reported in another study, on T cells in Graves' hyperthyroidism and ophthalmopathy. Per the second study: A patient counted as having stable Graves' hyperthyroidism if no progression to ophthalmopathy occurred over 18 months of follow-up. Hyperthyroidism patients were newly diagnosed, with disease duration under 2 months, and aged 18 to 65 years. The study excluded patients with uncontrolled infections, other autoimmune diseases, pregnancy or lactation. Diagnoses were based on clinical symptoms, serum thyroxine and TRAb, thyroid ultrasound and orbital computed tomography. For the first round of RT-PCR on the TCR CDR3, the HTBI primer set was used together with the Qiagen OneStep RT-PCR kit. Most expanded thyroid clonotypes (frequency above 0.001) were also found in blood, which suggests that blood repertoires may mirror thyroid immune responses. A 13 V-J signature model separated ophthalmopathy from stable hyperthyroidism, with about 88% sensitivity and approximately 81% specificity in cross-validation and 80%/75% in testing. In validation, the model predicted progression to ophthalmopathy a median of 6.5 months before onset, with roughly 71% sensitivity and roughly 77% specificity. TCR V-J signatures able to tell the groups apart were searched for in a discovery cohort of 95 or so patients, of whom roughly 42 had Graves' ophthalmopathy and under 65 had stable Graves' hyperthyroidism. Prospective prediction of ophthalmopathy was tested in an independent validation cohort consisting of fewer than 20 hyperthyroidism patients and over 15 patients who later progressed to ophthalmopathy. The 100 discovery patients were divided at random into training and test sets in a 7:3 ratio. The study also compared thyroid tissue and blood T-cell repertoires from several Graves' hyperthyroidism patients. Once sampling was done, hyperthyroidism patients were given methimazole at a starting dose of 30 mg daily, whereas ophthalmopathy patients were given high-dose intravenous methylprednisolone. A second multiplex PCR round built the libraries, followed by size selection and purification. Paired-end sequencing of the libraries was performed with 100 bp reads on an Illumina HiSeq2000. SOAPnuke was used to process the raw data, throwing out any read that contained adapters or uncalled bases, had a mean Phred below 15, or lacked an exact constant-primer or identifier match. COPE v1.2.5 was used to merge high-quality paired reads, and clonotypes were defined as unique nucleotide sequences. Clonotypes were aligned to IMGT TRBV, TRBD and TRBJ reference segments using MiTCR v1.1. Only V-J combinations with frequency above 0.0001, covering 98% to 99.2% of repertoires, were analysed. A TCS score was defined as the ratio of F50 (clonal expansion) to E x V (chaos), with BLOSUM62-based TCRdist applied between CDR3 peptides within each V-J. Welch's t-statistics and random forest reduced 500 to 550 V-J features to 10 to 15, which were used in a naive Bayes classifier (R e1071). No statistical method was used to fix the sample size in advance, and group allocation was not hidden from the investigators. The paper reports TCR Vbeta CDR3 sequencing of some 140 peripheral blood samples: around 41 ophthalmopathy, roughly 80 hyperthyroidism and roughly 17 progressor patients.

This TCR derives from a woman in her fifties or sixties with Graves disease. Donor details come from another sample of the same person, matched by shared clones. The chain links TRBV19 with TRBJ2-2; no D gene call is confident. The sequencing here drew on peripheral blood mononuclear cells (PBMCs), taken at new diagnosis, from a patient treated with antithyroid drugs. The DNA reads TGTGCCAGTAGGCCCTTTCCCACCACCGGGGAGCTGTTTTTT. Its product reads: CASRPFPTTGELFF.